These T cell receptor beta chains were read from a single sample in a study of PD-1 and CTLA-4 blockade in melanoma. Here immunoSEQ multiplex PCR was the method, and the copy in TCRdb shows in-frame clones only, minus some. The sample yields 25,000 to 35,000 clones, approximately 90% seen once. The input for sequencing was CD8+ T cells from peripheral blood, taken from a patient given anti-PD-1 treatment. Source of these receptors: a human donor with melanoma. The conserved cysteine and the conserved F or W are not part of the CDR3 here.

V | CDR3
TRBV27 | ASTHRARGGDTQY
TRBV4-1 | ASSPPGASRSYNEQF
TRBV29-1 | SVEAQRHYRPGTDTQY
TRBV27 | ASRDDSSYEQY
TRBV15 | ATSRVPNTEAF
TRBV7-8 | ASSLTPWGNNSPLH
TRBV6-6 | ASSRTGPGDGYT
TRBV5-4 | ASSPTMASALEQY
TRBV6-5 | ASSIKGAWSGELF
TRBV7-9 | ASSLDGNEKLF
TRBV24-1 | ATRRNGDSYGYT
TRBV29-1 | SVEGQPSGEDYNEQF
TRBV6-1 | ASSEVSGGSHEQY
TRBV2 | ASSEAPKPGELF
TRBV5-4 | ASSAPGTGDNEQF
TRBV28 | ASSEDDRGVVTEAF
TRBV24-1 | ATGPPGAEGTGELF
TRBV19 | ASSILGGTDTQY
TRBV14 | ASSLPFPGEQF
TRBV28 | ASSPIGEGADNEQF
TRBV29-1 | SVVERQGNEQY
TRBV7-3 | ASSLEGGPPDTQY
TRBV19 | ASSIRGVEVAF
TRBV5-5 | ASSLDREGSGANVLT
TRBV5-8 | ASSLRQGGYGYT
TRBV6-5 | ASSYGPLDYEQY
TRBV4-2 | ASSQTGLAGNYNEQF
TRBV19 | ASSIVGADGYT
TRBV10-2 | ASSEPRLAGNEQF
TRBV29-1 | SVEGAGGYNEQF
TRBV25-1 | ASSEYRGKIWEEAF
TRBV19 | ASSPGWATGELF
TRBV11-2 | ASSQLAGGNYEQY
TRBV5-1 | ASGRGFYTQY
TRBV5-1 | ASSLDQTSDEQF
TRBV5-1 | ASSLESNTEAF
TRBV6-5 | ASSYFHEQY
TRBV18 | ASSPLRTEAF
TRBV29-1 | SVPDFSYNEQF
TRBV13 | ASSLGLNATQY
TRBV7-9 | ASSSPGTSTSGANVLT
TRBV6-5 | ASSPLAGEFNEQF
TRBV6-5 | ASRQDNEAF
TRBV27 | ASSLSTGNTIY
TRBV3-1/TRBV3-2 | ASSHTGEEQY
TRBV11-2 | ASSLWQGDTGELF
TRBV7-8 | ASLSGTDYTGELF
TRBV7-6 | ASSWDRGIPEAF
TRBV5-5 | ASSSWLGVPGELF